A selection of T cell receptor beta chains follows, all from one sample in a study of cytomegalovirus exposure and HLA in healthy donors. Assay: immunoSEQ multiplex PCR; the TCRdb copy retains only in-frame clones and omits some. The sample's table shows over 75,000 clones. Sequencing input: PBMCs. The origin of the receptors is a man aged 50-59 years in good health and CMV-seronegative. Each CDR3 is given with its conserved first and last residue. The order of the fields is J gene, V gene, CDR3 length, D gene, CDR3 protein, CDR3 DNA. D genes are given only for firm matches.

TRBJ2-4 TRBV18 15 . CASSPSGPRGNIQYF TGTGCCAGCTCACCGTCAGGGCCCAGGGGAAACATTCAGTACTTC
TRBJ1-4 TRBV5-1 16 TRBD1 CASRGATGATNEKLFF TGCGCCAGCAGGGGGGCGACAGGGGCAACTAATGAAAAACTGTTTTTT
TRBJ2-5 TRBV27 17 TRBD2 CASRMTWRAGLRETQYF TGTGCCAGCAGGATGACTTGGCGAGCGGGGCTTCGGGAGACCCAGTACTTC
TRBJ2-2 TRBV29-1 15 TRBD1 CSVFSGTGNTGELFF TGCAGCGTTTTTTCCGGGACAGGGAACACCGGGGAGCTGTTTTTT
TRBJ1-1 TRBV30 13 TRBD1 CAWRWTGNTEAFF TGTGCCTGGAGATGGACAGGGAACACTGAAGCTTTCTTT
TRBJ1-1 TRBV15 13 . CATSRAVNTEAFF TGTGCCACCAGCAGAGCGGTGAACACTGAAGCTTTCTTT
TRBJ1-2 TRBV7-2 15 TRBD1 CASSKTGPLGIGYTF TGTGCCAGCAGCAAGACAGGGCCCCTTGGAATTGGCTACACCTTC
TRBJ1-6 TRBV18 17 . CASSPPGLRVRDSPLHF TGTGCCAGCTCACCCCCCGGACTGAGAGTGCGAGATTCACCCCTCCACTTT
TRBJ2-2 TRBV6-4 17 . CASSDSIGGPHTGELFF TGTGCCAGCAGTGACTCGATCGGGGGACCCCACACCGGGGAGCTGTTTTTT
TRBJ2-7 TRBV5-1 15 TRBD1 CASSLPGTGGGEQYF TGCGCCAGCAGCTTGCCCGGGACAGGGGGGGGCGAGCAGTACTTC
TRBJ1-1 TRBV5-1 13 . CASSLRGGTEAFF TGCGCCAGCAGCTTGAGGGGGGGCACTGAAGCTTTCTTT
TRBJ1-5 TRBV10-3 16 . CAISPDTGGGNQPQHF TGTGCCATCAGCCCCGACACAGGAGGGGGCAATCAGCCCCAGCATTTT
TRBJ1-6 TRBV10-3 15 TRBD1 CAISAGTGVVSPLHF TGTGCCATCAGTGCTGGGACAGGGGTGGTTTCACCCCTCCACTTT
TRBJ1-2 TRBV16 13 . CASSPTGSYGYTF TGTGCCAGCAGTCCGACAGGCAGCTATGGCTACACCTTC
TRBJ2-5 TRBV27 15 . CASSSVQGTRETQYF TGTGCCAGCAGTTCTGTACAGGGAACCCGAGAGACCCAGTACTTC
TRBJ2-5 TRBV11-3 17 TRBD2 CASSLGSSGGPDETQYF TGTGCCAGCAGCTTAGGGAGTAGCGGGGGGCCGGACGAGACCCAGTACTTC
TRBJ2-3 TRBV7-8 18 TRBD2 CASSLPASGGAGTDTQYF TGTGCCAGCAGCTTACCTGCTAGCGGGGGGGCCGGCACAGATACGCAGTATTTT
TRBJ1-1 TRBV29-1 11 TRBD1 CSVSGTGSAFF TGCAGCGTCTCCGGGACAGGGTCGGCTTTCTTT
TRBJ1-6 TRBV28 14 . CASSLGGSDSPLHF TGTGCCAGCAGTTTAGGAGGGTCGGATTCACCCCTCCACTTT
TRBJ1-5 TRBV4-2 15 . CASSQESGRNQPQHF TGTGCCAGCAGCCAAGAGTCTGGTCGGAATCAGCCCCAGCATTTT
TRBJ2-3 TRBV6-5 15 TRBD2 CASSYSGGQGDTQYF TGTGCCAGCAGTTATTCGGGGGGTCAAGGAGATACGCAGTATTTT
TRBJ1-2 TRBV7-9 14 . CASSLVARDYGYTF TGTGCCAGCAGCTTAGTAGCCAGGGACTATGGCTACACCTTC
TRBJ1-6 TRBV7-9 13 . CASSPTSNSPLHF TGTGCCAGCAGTCCCACTTCGAATTCACCCCTCCACTTT
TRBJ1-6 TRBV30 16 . CAWRETGGGPNSPLHF TGTGCCTGGAGAGAAACAGGCGGGGGACCGAATTCACCCCTCCACTTT
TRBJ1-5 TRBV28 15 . CASSLSRFGNQPQHF TGTGCCAGCAGTTTGTCGAGGTTTGGCAATCAGCCCCAGCATTTT
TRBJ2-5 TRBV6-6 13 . CASSRREGGTQYF TGTGCCAGCAGTCGCCGGGAAGGTGGGACCCAGTACTTC
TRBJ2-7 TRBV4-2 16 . CASSAAFLAQLGEQYF TGTGCCAGCAGCGCGGCCTTCCTAGCTCAACTGGGGGAGCAGTACTTC
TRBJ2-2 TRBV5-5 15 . CASSQRQENTGELFF TGTGCCAGCAGCCAGAGACAGGAGAACACCGGGGAGCTGTTTTTT
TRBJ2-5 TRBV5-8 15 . CASSRGIVVGETQYF TGTGCCAGCAGCCGGGGGATTGTCGTTGGGGAGACCCAGTACTTC
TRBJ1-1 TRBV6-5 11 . CASSRRGEAFF TGTGCCAGCAGCCGCCGGGGTGAAGCTTTCTTT
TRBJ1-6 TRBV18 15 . CASSSGHRVNSPLHF TGTGCCAGCTCATCAGGTCACAGGGTTAATTCACCCCTCCACTTT
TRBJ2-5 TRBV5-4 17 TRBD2 CASSKGASGMGGETQYF TGTGCCAGCAGCAAAGGAGCTAGCGGGATGGGCGGGGAGACCCAGTACTTC
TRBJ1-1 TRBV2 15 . CASSELEGLATEAFF TGTGCCAGCAGTGAATTGGAGGGGCTCGCCACTGAAGCTTTCTTT
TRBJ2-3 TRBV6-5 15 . CASRNWGPGTDTQYF TGTGCCAGCAGGAACTGGGGGCCGGGCACAGATACGCAGTATTTT
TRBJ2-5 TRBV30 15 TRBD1 CAGSVGGQGHGTQYF TGTGCCGGGAGTGTAGGGGGACAGGGCCACGGCACCCAGTACTTC
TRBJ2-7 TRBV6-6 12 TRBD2 CASPLATYEQYF TGTGCCAGCCCACTAGCGACCTACGAGCAGTACTTC
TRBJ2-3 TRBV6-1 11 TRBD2 CAISGGDTQYF TGTGCCATCTCCGGGGGGGATACGCAGTATTTT
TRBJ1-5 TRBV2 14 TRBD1 CASGRTGRNQPQHF TGTGCCAGCGGAAGGACAGGGCGCAATCAGCCCCAGCATTTT
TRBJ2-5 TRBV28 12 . CASTTSQETQYF TGTGCCAGCACGACTAGCCAAGAGACCCAGTACTTC
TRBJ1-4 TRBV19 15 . CASSMSSSRNEKLFF TGTGCCAGTAGTATGAGCTCCAGCAGGAATGAAAAACTGTTTTTT
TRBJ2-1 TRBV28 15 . CASSLRGASYNEQFF TGTGCCAGCAGCCTTCGGGGGGCTTCCTACAATGAGCAGTTCTTC
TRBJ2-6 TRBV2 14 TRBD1 CASRTGNGANVLTF TGTGCCAGCAGGACAGGGAATGGGGCCAACGTCCTGACTTTC
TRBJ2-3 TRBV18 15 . CASSPGGSGADTQYF TGTGCCAGCTCACCAGGGGGGTCAGGCGCAGATACGCAGTATTTT
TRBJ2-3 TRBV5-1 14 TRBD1 CASSLQGETDTQYF TGCGCCAGCAGCTTGCAGGGGGAAACAGATACGCAGTATTTT
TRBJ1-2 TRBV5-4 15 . CASSLDSKADYGYTF TGTGCCAGCAGCTTGGACAGTAAGGCAGACTATGGCTACACCTTC
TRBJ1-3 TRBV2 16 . CASNIRGQGLGNTIYF TGTGCCAGCAATATTAGAGGGCAGGGACTTGGAAACACCATATATTTT
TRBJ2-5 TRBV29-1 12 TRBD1 CSVYRGRKTQYF TGCAGCGTGTACAGGGGGCGAAAGACCCAGTACTTC
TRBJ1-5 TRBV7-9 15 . CASSLAGVGNQPQHF TGTGCCAGCAGCTTAGCAGGGGTGGGCAATCAGCCCCAGCATTTT